The text below deals with one T cell receptor (beta chain). Trimming cost V 1 base and J 5 bases; bases outside gene matches: 4. CDR1 LNHDA and CDR2 SQIVND come from the germline V gene (reference sequence). The CDR3 spans 14 residues. Original handling: The assay estimated nucleated cells by amplifying reference gene primers. Profiling relied on immunoSEQ multiplex PCR, and the TCRdb table lists in-frame clones only, not all of them. V and J calls and clone size follow that table, whereas D and trimming were derived from the DNA. The sample shows some 200,000 clones, roughly 79% of them seen only once. This entry is derived from a study of blood T cell repertoires in COVID-19. Whole-study context: T cells, B-cell-depleted T cells, or PBMCs supplied cDNA or gDNA.

Specimen: peripheral blood. This rearrangement joins TRBV19 to TRBJ1-1; 7 nucleotides line up with TRBD1. This clonotype was sampled from a woman older than 75 with COVID-19, enrolled during active disease. The chain's CDR3 is CASSIVHRGTEAFF. In nucleotides, the CDR3 is TGTGCCAGTAGTATAGTCCACAGGGGTACTGAAGCTTTCTTT.